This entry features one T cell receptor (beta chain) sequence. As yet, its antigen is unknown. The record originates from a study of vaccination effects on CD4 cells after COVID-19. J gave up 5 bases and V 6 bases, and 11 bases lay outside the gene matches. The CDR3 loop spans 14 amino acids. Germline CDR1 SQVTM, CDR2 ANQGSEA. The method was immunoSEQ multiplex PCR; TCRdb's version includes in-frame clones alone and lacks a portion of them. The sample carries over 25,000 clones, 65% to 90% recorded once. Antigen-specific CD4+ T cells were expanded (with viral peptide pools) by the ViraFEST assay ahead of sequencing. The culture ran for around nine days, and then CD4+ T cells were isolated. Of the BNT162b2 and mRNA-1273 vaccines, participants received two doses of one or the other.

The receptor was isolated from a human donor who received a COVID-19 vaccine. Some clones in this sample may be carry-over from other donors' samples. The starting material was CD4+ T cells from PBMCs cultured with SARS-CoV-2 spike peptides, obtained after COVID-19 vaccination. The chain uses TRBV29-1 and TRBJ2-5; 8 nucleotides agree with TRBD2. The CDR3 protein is CSVAYGGAGETQYF. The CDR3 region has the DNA TGCAGCGTAGCGTACGGGGGGGCCGGGGAGACCCAGTACTTC.